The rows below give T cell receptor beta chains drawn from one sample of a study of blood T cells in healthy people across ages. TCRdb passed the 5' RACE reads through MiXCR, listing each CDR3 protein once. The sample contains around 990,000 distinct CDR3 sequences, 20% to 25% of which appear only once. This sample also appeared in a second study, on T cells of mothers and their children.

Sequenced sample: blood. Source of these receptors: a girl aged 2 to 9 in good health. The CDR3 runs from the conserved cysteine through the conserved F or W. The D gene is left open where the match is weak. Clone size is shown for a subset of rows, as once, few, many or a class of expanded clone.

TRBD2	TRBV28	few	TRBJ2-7	CATTSGRAGSYEQYF	TGTGCCACCACTAGCGGGAGGGCTGGTTCCTACGAGCAGTACTTC
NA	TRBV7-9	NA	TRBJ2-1	CVSLRDQAYNEQFF	TGTGTTAGTTTGCGGGATCAAGCCTACAATGAGCAGTTCTTC
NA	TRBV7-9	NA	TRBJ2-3	CASSPHPEESTDTQYF	TGTGCCAGCAGCCCTCATCCGGAGGAAAGCACAGATACGCAGTATTTT
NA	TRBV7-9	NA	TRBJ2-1	CASSFKPTEQFF	TGTGCCAGCAGCTTTAAGCCAACGGAGCAGTTCTTC
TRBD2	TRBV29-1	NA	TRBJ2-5	CSVVIAGDQQETQYF	TGCAGCGTTGTTATAGCGGGAGACCAGCAAGAGACCCAGTACTTC
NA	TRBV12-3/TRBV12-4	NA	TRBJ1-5	CASSLRGMYGQPQHF	TGTGCCAGCAGTTTGCGAGGGATGTACGGACAGCCCCAGCATTTT
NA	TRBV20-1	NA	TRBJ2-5	CSASPGHMKETQYF	TGCAGTGCTAGTCCGGGTCACATGAAAGAGACCCAGTACTTC
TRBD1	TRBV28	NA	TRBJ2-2	CASSLAGQGNTGELFF	TGTGCCAGCAGTTTAGCCGGACAGGGAAACACCGGGGAGCTGTTTTTT
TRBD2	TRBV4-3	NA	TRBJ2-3	CASSQDRTAGGLDTQYF	TGCGCCAGCAGCCAAGATAGAACGGCGGGGGGCCTGGATACGCAGTATTTT
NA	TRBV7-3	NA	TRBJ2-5	CASSNYGPHELGGGETQYF	TGTGCCAGCAGCAACTATGGCCCCCACGAGTTGGGGGGCGGTGAGACCCAGTACTTC
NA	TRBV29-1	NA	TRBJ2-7	CSVEEDGGRGPYEQYF	TGCAGCGTTGAAGAGGATGGGGGGAGGGGGCCCTACGAGCAGTACTTC
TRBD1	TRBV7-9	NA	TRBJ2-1	CASSLRDRSSNEQFF	TGTGCCAGCAGCTTACGGGACAGGAGCTCCAATGAGCAGTTCTTC
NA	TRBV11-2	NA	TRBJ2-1	CASSLEAVTYNEQFF	TGTGCCAGCAGCTTAGAGGCGGTAACCTACAATGAGCAGTTCTTC
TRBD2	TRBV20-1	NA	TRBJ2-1	CSAIYREGVYNEQFF	TGCAGTGCTATCTATCGGGAGGGGGTCTACAATGAGCAGTTCTTC
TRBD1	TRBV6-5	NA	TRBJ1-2	CASSRDRGPGAYGYTF	TGTGCCAGCAGTCGGGACAGGGGGCCCGGGGCCTATGGCTACACCTTC
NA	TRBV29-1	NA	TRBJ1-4	CSVVVSPNEKLFF	TGCAGCGTTGTCGTCAGCCCGAATGAAAAACTGTTTTTT
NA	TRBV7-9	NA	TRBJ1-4	CASTFATDEKLFF	TGTGCCAGCACCTTTGCAACTGATGAAAAACTGTTTTTT
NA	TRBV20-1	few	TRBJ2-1	CSARDLSQAGTYNEQFF	TGCAGTGCTAGAGATCTTTCGCAAGCAGGTACCTACAATGAGCAGTTCTTC
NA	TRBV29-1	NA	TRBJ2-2	CSVEARRGRELFF	TGCAGCGTTGAAGCCAGGAGGGGACGGGAGCTGTTTTTT
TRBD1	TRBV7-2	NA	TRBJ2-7	CASSKSDRREQYF	TGTGCCAGCAGCAAATCGGACAGGCGCGAGCAGTACTTC
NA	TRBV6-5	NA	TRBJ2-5	CASSYYQGQETQYF	TGTGCCAGCAGTTACTACCAGGGCCAAGAGACCCAGTACTTC
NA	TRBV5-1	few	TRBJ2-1	CASSSGIDNEQFF	TGCGCCAGCAGCTCGGGGATCGACAATGAGCAGTTCTTC